Included here is one T cell receptor beta chain sequence, with context. Its specificity is unknown. The data were taken from a study of shared clonotypes between healthy human individuals. Deletions cut 6 bases from V and 2 bases from J, with 14 bases between. Germline CDR1 is MNHEY and CDR2 is SMNVEV (reference sequence). The CDR3 is 14 residues long. In the original analysis: With immunoSEQ giving junction-only sequences and no quality scores, filtering differed. Assay: immunoSEQ multiplex PCR; the TCRdb copy retains only in-frame clones and omits some. V, J and clone size are those of that table, while D and trimming were read from the DNA. Here the sample spans around 1.4 million clones, 98% being singletons. Study results and caveats: Generation probabilities were higher for clonotypes shared across all four sorted-subset donors than for unshared ones. Around 5.3% of naive CD4 clonotypes were shared across a few donors.

The TCR sequence derives from a young man in good health. The sequenced sample consisted of naive CD4+ T cells sorted from blood. Subset defined: CD45RA+ positively selected. The J gene is TRBJ2-7, the V gene TRBV27, with D maybe TRBD1 (6 bases). The CDR3 DNA is TGTGCCAGCAGCCTTCACAGGGTTCCCTACGAGCAGTACTTC. Protein product: CASSLHRVPYEQYF.